Presented here are 31 T cell receptor beta chains from one specimen sequenced in a study of shared clonotypes between healthy human individuals (dated by TCRdb to 2020 to 2022). Library method: the immunoSEQ multiplex PCR assay. TCRdb re-hosts the immuneACCESS table, in-frame sequences only. Its copies lack some clones; in the studies checked, an unresolved V gene accounts for under half of them, and the cause for the rest is not known. The sample yields around 2,000,000 clones; roughly 95% were counted once. The top ten clones comprise less than 1.5% of the sample. CD8 naive samples were obtained by positive selection for CCR7 among CD45RO-negative cells, yielding a CD45RA+CCR7+ population from which TemRA cells were excluded. The specimen was naive CD8+ T cells sorted from blood. The sample's cell subset or site, from its label and the paper: CD45RA+CCR7+. These receptors were collected from a young man in good health.

With respect to this clone: In the same sample, other DNA sequences code for this CDR3. The J gene is TRBJ1-1, the V gene TRBV7-9; the match to TRBD1 covers 7 bases. Germline V gene data show CDR1 as SEHNR and CDR2 as FQNEAQ (reference sequence). J lost 5 bases, V lost 0 bases, and 6 bases had no gene match. The CDR3 is 15 amino acids. CDR3 residues: CASSLAQGGGTEAFF. Here the CDR3 DNA reads TGTGCCAGCAGCTTAGCGCAGGGGGGAGGGACTGAAGCTTTCTTT.

V gene TRBV6-1 combines with J gene TRBJ2-3; 10 nucleotides agree with TRBD1. CDR1 is MNHNS, CDR2 SASEGT, per germline. The CDR3 runs to 16 residues. The ends lost 3 bases at V and 4 bases at J; junction bases unmatched: 7. The CDR3 spells CASSDGTGAGADTQYF. The CDR3 DNA sequence: TGTGCCAGCAGTGATGGGACAGGGGCCGGCGCAGATACGCAGTATTTT.

CDR3 coding DNA: TGTGCCAGCAGCTTAGCAGCCTGGACACCTAACTCTGGGGCCAACGTCCTGACTTTC. Amino acid sequence: CASSLAAWTPNSGANVLTF. The V gene is TRBV7-6, the J gene TRBJ2-6, with TRBD1 as a possible D gene (5 bases). Between the trimmed V and J ends, which lost 0 bases and 0 bases, there was a span of 15 bases. CDR1 is SGHVS, CDR2 FNYEAQ, per germline. The length of the CDR3 is 19 residues.

The chain couples TRBV29-1 to TRBJ2-7; D unresolved. The CDR3 is 14 residues long. Trimming shortened V by 4 bases and J by 0 bases, and 13 bases separated the two germline ends. Germline values: CDR1 SQVTM, CDR2 ANQGSEA. This CDR3 reads CSVAGLGYSYEQYF. CDR3 coding DNA: TGCAGCGTTGCCGGTCTGGGTTACTCCTACGAGCAGTACTTC.

This rearrangement joins TRBV29-1 to TRBJ2-5, with D perhaps matching TRBD1 or TRBD2 (5 bases each). The CDR3 is 15 amino acids. CDR1 SQVTM and CDR2 ANQGSEA come from the germline V gene. V lost 2 bases and J 4 bases, leaving 17 bases between the germline ends. CDR3 loop: CSVESGLGSAETQYF. Here the CDR3 DNA reads TGCAGCGTTGAATCGGGGCTAGGTTCGGCAGAGACCCAGTACTTC.

The sample holds one count of this clone. The chain uses TRBV19 and TRBJ2-5; unclear D gene. The CDR3 contains 15 residues. CDR1 and CDR2 (germline): LNHDA, SQIVND (reference sequence). V lost 1 base, J lost 3 bases, and 12 bases lay in between. CDR3 DNA sequence: TGTGCCAGTAGTATAGGAACCGCCGCTGAAGAGACCCAGTACTTC. It specifies CASSIGTAAEETQYF.

The CDR3 DNA sequence: TGTGCCAGCAGCTTGACTAGCGGGAGTAGGACTGAGCAGTTCTTC. This encodes CASSLTSGSRTEQFF. The chain links TRBV5-5 to TRBJ2-1; TRBD2 aligns across 11 bases. Germline V gene lookup returns CDR1 SGHKS and CDR2 YYEKEE (reference sequence). This CDR3 comprises 15 residues. J gave up 9 bases and V 1 base, and 6 bases lay outside the gene matches.

In the case of this clone: Other nucleotide sequences from this sample produce the same CDR3. The chain links TRBV7-9 to TRBJ2-7, with 7 bases fitting TRBD2. V was pared by 1 base and J by 2 bases, with 2 bases of the junction left unmatched. Germline lookup yields CDR1 SEHNR and CDR2 FQNEAQ (reference sequence). The length of the CDR3 is 14 residues. In DNA form, the CDR3 reads TGTGCCAGCAGCTTAGTGGGAGGGACCTACGAGCAGTACTTC. Translating gives CASSLVGGTYEQYF.

The J gene is TRBJ2-3, the V gene TRBV4-1; 12 nucleotides match TRBD2. V dropped 2 bases and J dropped 2; count of bases not matched to a gene: 8. The length of the CDR3 is 18 residues. Germline V gene lookup returns CDR1 MGHRA and CDR2 YSYEKL. In nucleotides, the CDR3 is TGCGCCAGCAGCCAACGACTAGCGGGAGAGGGGAACACAGATACGCAGTATTTT. It encodes CASSQRLAGEGNTDTQYF.

V usage is TRBV27 and J usage is TRBJ2-5; D is unclear. Trimming pared 5 bases from V and 3 bases from J, leaving 13 bases between. There are 14 residues in the CDR3. Germline V lookup: CDR1 MNHEY, CDR2 SMNVEV (reference sequence). The CDR3 here is CASSPNTRKETQYF. The CDR3 DNA follows: TGTGCCAGCAGTCCCAATACAAGAAAAGAGACCCAGTACTTC.

This chain connects TRBV7-9 to TRBJ1-4, with D possibly being TRBD1 (5 bases). CDR1 is SEHNR and CDR2 is FQNEAQ in the germline V gene (reference sequence). This CDR3 is built from 15 residues. The germline V and J ends were trimmed by 0 bases and 8 bases, with 13 bases remaining between them. This CDR3 is CASSLAGQGGEKLFF. As DNA, the CDR3 is TGTGCCAGCAGCTTAGCCGGGCAGGGCGGAGAAAAACTGTTTTTT.

V is TRBV5-1 and J is TRBJ2-1, with a tentative D call TRBD1 (5 bases). The CDR3 extends over 15 amino acids. The germline V gene encodes CDR1 SGHRS and CDR2 YFSETQ. V shed 4 bases and J shed 7 bases, with 18 bases lying between them. CDR3 bases: TGCGCCAGCAGCCCGGACCAGGGAATTAGAAATGAGCAGTTCTTC. Encoded protein: CASSPDQGIRNEQFF.

The chain is built from TRBV19 and TRBJ1-5, with unresolved D. Germline CDR1 reads LNHDA; CDR2 reads SQIVND (reference sequence). The CDR3 length is 15 residues. Between the trimmed V and J ends, which lost 7 bases and 0 bases, there was a span of 13 bases. CDR3 protein: CASNIEAYSNQPQHF. DNA of the CDR3: TGTGCCAGTAATATTGAGGCGTATAGCAATCAGCCCCAGCATTTT.

On this clone itself: Other DNA variants within this sample encode the same CDR3. The V and J genes are TRBV30 and TRBJ2-3, with 7 nucleotides matching TRBD1. The CDR3 contains 13 residues. Germline V gene lookup returns CDR1 GTSNPN and CDR2 SVGIG (reference sequence). The junction had 3 bases not matched to a gene; V was cut back by 0 bases and J by 6 bases. CDR3 region: CAWSVVGGDTQYF. CDR3 DNA: TGTGCCTGGAGTGTAGTAGGGGGCGATACGCAGTATTTT.

A word on this clone: This same CDR3 is encoded by further DNA sequences in the sample. This chain connects TRBV13 to TRBJ2-7; no definite D call. Per the germline V gene, CDR1 is PRHDT and CDR2 is FYEKMQ (reference sequence). The CDR3 length is 11 residues. Trimming removed 1 base from V and 6 bases from J, with 4 bases in between. The CDR3 region is CASSLAGEQYF. The CDR3 DNA reads as TGTGCCAGCAGCTTAGCTGGCGAGCAGTACTTC.

This chain links TRBV28 with TRBJ1-2; unclear D gene. Germline CDR1 is MDHEN and CDR2 is SYDVKM. The CDR3 runs 15 residues. V gave up 4 bases and J gave up 7 bases, with 19 bases separating them. CDR3 sequence (DNA): TGTGCCAGCAGTTACCCGGGTGTTTATTTTGTTGGCTACACCTTC. This sequence encodes CASSYPGVYFVGYTF.

The chain carries TRBV12-5 and TRBJ1-1; no reliable D call. This CDR3 region has 12 residues. Germline CDR1 is LGHNT and CDR2 is FRNRAP. The V gene lost 3 bases and the J gene lost 2 bases, with 4 bases spanning the gap. The CDR3 loop reads CASGFHNTEAFF. For the CDR3, the DNA is TGTGCTAGTGGTTTTCATAACACTGAAGCTTTCTTT.

About this clone: Additional DNA sequences in this sample encode the identical CDR3. V usage is TRBV27 and J usage is TRBJ2-7; 9 bases line up with TRBD2. This CDR3 contains 14 residues. V lost 4 bases and J lost 3; bases outside the gene matches: 4. The germline CDR1 and CDR2 sequences are MNHEY and SMNVEV (reference sequence). In nucleotides, the CDR3 is TGTGCCAGCAGTTCCTTAGCGGGAGACTACGAGCAGTACTTC. Translating it yields CASSSLAGDYEQYF.

To note about this clone: The same CDR3 also results from other DNA sequences found in this sample. The V gene is TRBV4-1, the J gene TRBJ2-7; 7 bases agree with TRBD2. V dropped 0 bases and J dropped 1; count of bases not matched to a gene: 3. The CDR3 runs 15 residues. Germline CDR1 reads MGHRA; CDR2 reads YSYEKL. The CDR3 coding sequence is TGCGCCAGCAGCCAAGAACCTAGCGGTTCCTACGAGCAGTACTTC. Translation: CASSQEPSGSYEQYF.

V gene TRBV2 combines with J gene TRBJ2-2; TRBD2 is a possible D gene (7 bases). With 6 bases removed from V and 4 bases from J, the gap between germline ends came to 18 bases. The CDR3 spans 16 residues. The germline gives CDR1 SNHLY, CDR2 FYNNEI. The CDR3 sequence is CASSPYGGAPTGELFF. DNA for the CDR3: TGTGCCAGCAGCCCCTATGGGGGGGCTCCCACCGGGGAGCTGTTTTTT.

The table lists this clone with a few counts. The chain is built from TRBV2 and TRBJ1-2; no reliable D call. V lost 1 base, J lost 6 bases, and 3 bases lay in between. The CDR3 is 11 amino acids. Germline V CDR1 and CDR2: SNHLY, FYNNEI. The chain's CDR3 is CASSEGDGYTF. The CDR3, as DNA: TGTGCCAGCAGTGAAGGGGATGGCTACACCTTC.

This chain uses TRBV5-4 with TRBJ2-1, with D unclear. The germline gives CDR1 SGHNT, CDR2 YYREEE (reference sequence). The length of the CDR3 is 12 residues. V was clipped by 0 bases and J by 9 bases, with 7 bases between them. CDR3 DNA sequence: TGTGCCAGCAGCTTGGATGGCTCTGAGCAGTTCTTC. This gives the protein CASSLDGSEQFF. Using reference TRBV5-4 and TRBJ2-1 for the parts outside the CDR3, the full variable domain is ETGVTQSPTHLIKTRGQQVTLRCSSQSGHNTVSWYQQALGQGPQFIFQYYREEENGRGNFPPRFSGLQFPNYSSELNVNALELDDSALYLCASSLDGSEQFFGPGTRLTVL.

Comments on this clone: The sample holds other DNA sequences that translate to the same CDR3. CDR3 sequence: CASSDLGSPLHF. Here the CDR3 DNA reads TGTGCCAGCAGTGACCTTGGTTCACCCCTCCACTTT. The V call is TRBV25-1, the J call TRBJ1-6; no definite D call. V lost 3 bases and J 9 bases, leaving 6 bases between the germline ends. Per the germline V gene, CDR1 is MGHDK and CDR2 is SYGVNS. This CDR3 contains 12 residues.

The chain is built from TRBV7-9 and TRBJ2-1; D gene uncertain. CDR3 length: 11 residues. Per the germline V gene, CDR1 is SEHNR and CDR2 is FQNEAQ (reference sequence). V gave up 6 bases and J gave up 7 bases, with 7 bases separating them. This CDR3 is CASREGNEQFF. CDR3 DNA sequence: TGTGCCAGCAGGGAAGGTAATGAGCAGTTCTTC.

This sequence joins TRBV10-2 and TRBJ2-1; 7 bases match TRBD2. This CDR3 comprises 15 residues. Germline values: CDR1 WSHSY, CDR2 SAAADI. The junction had 1 base not matched to a gene; V was cut back by 2 bases and J by 0 bases. CDR3 amino acids: CASSERGSSYNEQFF. The CDR3 DNA reads TGCGCCAGCAGTGAGCGCGGGAGCTCCTACAATGAGCAGTTCTTC.

This chain joins TRBV9 and TRBJ1-1; TRBD1 is a possible D gene (5 bases). Trimming removed 0 bases at V and 11 bases at J, with 23 bases between. This CDR3 has 16 residues. CDR1 and CDR2 (germline): SGDLS, YYNGEE. CDR3 sequence reads: CASSVVSDGRGFDAFF. The CDR3 region has the DNA TGTGCCAGCAGCGTAGTTAGTGACGGTAGGGGATTTGACGCTTTCTTT.

This chain joins TRBV5-1 and TRBJ2-1; D remains ambiguous. The V end was cut by 4 bases, the J end by 3 bases, with 11 bases between. Germline V gene data show CDR1 as SGHRS and CDR2 as YFSETQ. The length of the CDR3 is 14 residues. The DNA for the CDR3 is TGCGCCAGCAGCGCCCCCGACGGCTACAATGAGCAGTTCTTC. Its protein product is CASSAPDGYNEQFF.

The chain employs TRBV30 and TRBJ2-7; 7 bases align to TRBD2. The CDR3 has 15 amino acids. The germline CDR1 and CDR2 sequences are GTSNPN and SVGIG (reference sequence). V lost 2 bases and J lost 5; bases outside the gene matches: 12. The CDR3 here is CAWSPLGGGSNEQYF. CDR3 in DNA: TGTGCCTGGAGTCCCCTCGGGGGAGGGAGCAACGAGCAGTACTTC.

The gene calls are TRBV5-1 and TRBJ1-4; no reliable D call. This CDR3 comprises 15 residues. CDR1 and CDR2 from the germline V gene are SGHRS and YFSETQ. The germline V and J ends were trimmed by 7 bases and 2 bases, with 15 bases remaining between them. CDR3 bases: TGCGCCAGCGGGATAGGGTTGGGGACTAATGAAAAACTGTTTTTT. Translated, it gives CASGIGLGTNEKLFF.

On this clone itself: Other nucleotide sequences in the sample specify the same CDR3. V gene TRBV13 combines with J gene TRBJ2-3; 11 positions match TRBD2. This CDR3 region has 16 residues. Losses at the gene ends were 4 bases for V and 0 bases for J; bases not matched to a gene: 3. The germline V gene has CDR1 PRHDT and CDR2 FYEKMQ (reference sequence). In DNA, the CDR3 is TGTGCCAGCAGCTCGGGACTAGCGGTTAGCACAGATACGCAGTATTTT. Its protein is CASSSGLAVSTDTQYF.

The rearrangement joins TRBV30 to TRBJ1-4, with 7 bases identical to TRBD1. The CDR3 spans 13 residues. The germline V gene encodes CDR1 GTSNPN and CDR2 SVGIG (reference sequence). With 3 bases clipped from V and 8 bases from J, the junction kept 6 bases outside the gene matches. The CDR3 region is CAWSAGGEEKLFF. As DNA, the CDR3 is TGTGCCTGGAGCGCAGGGGGGGAAGAAAAACTGTTTTTT.